This T cell receptor (beta chain) was sequenced for a study of T cells in Graves' hyperthyroidism and ophthalmopathy. In its sample, this clonotype was seen many times. Antigen specificity is unknown. Germline V gene data show CDR1 as SQVTM and CDR2 as ANQGSEA. Deletions cut 1 base from V and 0 bases from J, with 9 bases between. The CDR3 runs to 14 residues. Study observations and caveats: A model of 13 V-J pairs discriminated ophthalmopathy from stable hyperthyroidism. Among clonotypes expanded in thyroid above 0.001, most were also found in blood.

At least 3 on the Clinical Activity Score was recorded for ophthalmopathy patients, who also had NOSPECS grade at least 4 and duration under 3 months. Clinical symptoms, serum thyroxine, TRAb, thyroid ultrasound and orbital computed tomography informed diagnoses. The source material, RNA transcripts, was used to amplify TCR beta CDR3 regions. Using the HTBI primer set, a first-round RT-PCR was run on the TCR CDR3. TCRdb itself ran the multiplex PCR reads through MiXCR, one entry per CDR3 protein. The table lists roughly 500,000 distinct CDR3 sequences, around 24% of them singletons. The receptor comes from a woman in her twenties or thirties with Graves' ophthalmopathy. This rearrangement joins TRBV29-1 to TRBJ2-5; D remains ambiguous. The material sequenced was blood. For the CDR3, the DNA is TGCAGCGTTGAAGTTCCAGGACACCAAGAGACCCAGTACTTC. Its protein product is CSVEVPGHQETQYF.